This T cell receptor (beta chain) emerged from a study of blood T cell repertoires in COVID-19. Study context: In each case, the material was cDNA or gDNA derived from T cells, B-cell-depleted T cells, or PBMCs.

The assay was immunoSEQ multiplex PCR, and TCRdb's table has in-frame clones only and misses some. In the table there are about 100,000 clones, approximately 85% of which are singletons. The CDR3 contains 14 residues. J was trimmed by 4 bases and V by 2 bases; bases with no gene match: 5. Germline V gives CDR1 SGHRS, CDR2 YFSETQ. The chain combines TRBV5-1 with TRBJ1-2; 7 bases are shared with TRBD1. What was sequenced was peripheral blood. The clonotype was recovered from a human donor in a cohort sampled during active COVID-19. CDR3 in DNA: TGCGCCAGCAGCTTACTCGCAGGGGGCTATGGCTACACCTTC. Amino acid sequence: CASSLLAGGYGYTF.